This record concerns one T cell receptor (beta chain) sequence. This specimen belongs to a study of blood T cell repertoires in COVID-19. Background on the study: COVID-19 samples from acute and convalescent phases originated in the United States, Italy and Spain.

V lost 2 bases and J 3 bases, leaving 11 bases between the germline ends. The CDR3 consists of 14 residues. Germline V CDR1 and CDR2: MDHEN, SYDVKM. The table came from immunoSEQ multiplex PCR; TCRdb's copy has only in-frame clones and leaves some out. The data contain more than 200,000 clones, 70% to 90% of them singletons. What was sequenced was peripheral blood. The clonotype comes from a man between 18 and 29 years old with active or convalescent COVID-19. The chain is built from TRBV28 and TRBJ2-7; D uncertain. CDR3 nucleotides: TGTGCCAGCAGTTTAACTGGTCCGAGCTACGAGCAGTACTTC. Amino acids: CASSLTGPSYEQYF.